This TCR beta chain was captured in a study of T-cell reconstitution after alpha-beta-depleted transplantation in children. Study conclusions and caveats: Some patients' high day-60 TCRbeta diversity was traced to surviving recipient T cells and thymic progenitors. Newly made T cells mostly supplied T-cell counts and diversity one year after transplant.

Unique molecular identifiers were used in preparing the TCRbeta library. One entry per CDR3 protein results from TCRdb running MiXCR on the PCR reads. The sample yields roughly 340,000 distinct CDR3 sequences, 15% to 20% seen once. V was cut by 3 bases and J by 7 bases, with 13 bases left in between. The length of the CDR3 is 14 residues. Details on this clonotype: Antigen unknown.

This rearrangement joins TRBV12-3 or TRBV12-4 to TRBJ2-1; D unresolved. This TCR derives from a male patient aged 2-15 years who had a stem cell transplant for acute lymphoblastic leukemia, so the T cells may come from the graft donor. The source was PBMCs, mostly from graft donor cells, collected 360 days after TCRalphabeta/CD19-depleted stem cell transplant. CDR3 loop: CASSLRNRVNEQFF. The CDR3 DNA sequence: TGTGCCAGCAGTTTGAGAAATCGGGTTAATGAGCAGTTCTTC.